The clone carrying this T cell receptor beta chain was seen a handful of times. Its antigen is undetermined. Genomic DNA, serving as template, underwent TCR beta VDJ and CDR3 profiling. TCRdb analysed the reads with MiXCR anew, one entry per CDR3 protein. The sample records 300,000 or so distinct CDR3 sequences, approximately 60% being singletons. Only patients with CD8+CD57+ cell expansion on flow cytometry were chosen for sequencing. This sample stems from a study of CD8+CD57+ T cells in acquired aplastic anemia. Study-level findings and limits: Simpson's diversity of CD8+ cells was not significantly different in patients compared with controls.

V lost 3 bases and J 0 bases, leaving 8 bases between the germline ends. Germline V lookup: CDR1 KGHSH, CDR2 LQKENI. The CDR3 sequence is 14 residues long. This sequence was found in a human donor with aplastic anemia. V is TRBV18 and J is TRBJ1-1; possibly TRBD1 for D (6 bases). The sample was sorted CD4+, CD8+, or CD8+CD57+ T cells (not recorded which) from PBMCs. The DNA of the CDR3 is TGTGCCAGCTCACCGGGGGGGCTGAACACTGAAGCTTTCTTT. Its protein product is CASSPGGLNTEAFF.